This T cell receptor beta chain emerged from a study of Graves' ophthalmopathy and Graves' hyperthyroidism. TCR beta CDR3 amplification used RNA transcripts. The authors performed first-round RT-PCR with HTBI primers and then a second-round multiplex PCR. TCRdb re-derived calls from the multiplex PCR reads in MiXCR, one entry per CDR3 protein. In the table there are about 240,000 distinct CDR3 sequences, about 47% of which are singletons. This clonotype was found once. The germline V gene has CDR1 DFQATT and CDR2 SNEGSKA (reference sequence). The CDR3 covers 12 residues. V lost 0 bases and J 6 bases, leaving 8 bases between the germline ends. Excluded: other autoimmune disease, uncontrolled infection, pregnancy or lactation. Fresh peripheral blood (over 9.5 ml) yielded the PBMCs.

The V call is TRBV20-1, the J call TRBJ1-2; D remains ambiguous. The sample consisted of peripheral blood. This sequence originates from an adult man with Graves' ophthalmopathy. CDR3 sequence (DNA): TGCAGTGCTAGAGATAGAGGGCATGGCTACACCTTC. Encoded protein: CSARDRGHGYTF.